This T cell receptor beta chain appears in the sequencing data of a study of T cell responses to AZD1222 COVID-19 vaccine. The sample holds a few counts of this clone. V gave up 7 bases and J gave up 6 bases; unmatched junction bases: 8. Germline values: CDR1 ENHRY, CDR2 SYGVKD. This CDR3 is built from 13 residues. TCRdb's table, derived via immunoSEQ multiplex PCR, lists solely in-frame clones and lacks some. Of roughly 120,000 clones listed, approximately 83% are singletons. The V call is TRBV10-3, the J call TRBJ2-7; 8 bases agree with TRBD1. The sample here was peripheral blood, taken on day 0 of AZD1222 vaccination. This receptor was identified in an adult in good health. The DNA for the CDR3 is TGTGCCATCAAACTGGACAGGGAGCTCGAGCAGTACTTC. It is translated as CAIKLDRELEQYF.